The clone carrying this TCR beta chain was seen ten or more times. The ends lost 3 bases at V and 2 bases at J; junction bases unmatched: 4. The CDR3 loop spans 14 amino acids. Germline V gives CDR1 KGHSH, CDR2 LQKENI. These data come from a study of T cells in Graves' hyperthyroidism and ophthalmopathy. Using RNA transcripts as the source, TCR beta CDR3 regions were amplified. TCR CDR3 underwent first-round RT-PCR with the HTBI primer set. MiXCR was run by TCRdb on the multiplex PCR reads, yielding one entry per CDR3 protein. The sample records roughly 380,000 distinct CDR3 sequences, roughly 12% being singletons.

Sequenced material: blood. This TCR derives from a young man with Graves' hyperthyroidism that later progressed to Graves' ophthalmopathy. V is TRBV18 and J is TRBJ2-7, with 7 bases that match TRBD1. CDR3 residues: CASSPRTGAYEQYF. Written as DNA, the CDR3 is TGTGCCAGCTCACCGCGGACAGGCGCCTACGAGCAGTACTTC.